This T cell receptor (beta chain) was identified during a study of blood T cell repertoires in COVID-19. Study background: Both acute and convalescent COVID-19 samples were obtained from the United States, Italy and Spain.

In the original analysis: Scientists estimated how many nucleated cells there were by amplifying reference gene primers. Sequenced by immunoSEQ multiplex PCR; TCRdb stores in-frame clones only, minus some. V, J and clone size derive from that table, while D and trimming were established from the DNA sequence. This sample has hundreds of thousands of clones, with around nine tenths found just once. The CDR3 covers 12 residues. V dropped 2 bases and J dropped 5 bases, with 6 bases sitting between them. The germline CDR1 and CDR2 sequences are MNHNY and SVGAGI (reference sequence). Material for sequencing was peripheral blood. The chain employs TRBV6-6 and TRBJ2-5; D is undetermined. The sequence derives from a man in his sixties with acute or convalescent COVID-19. DNA of the CDR3: TGTGCCAGCAGTTACGGTCGGGAGACCCAGTACTTC. Its translation is CASSYGRETQYF.